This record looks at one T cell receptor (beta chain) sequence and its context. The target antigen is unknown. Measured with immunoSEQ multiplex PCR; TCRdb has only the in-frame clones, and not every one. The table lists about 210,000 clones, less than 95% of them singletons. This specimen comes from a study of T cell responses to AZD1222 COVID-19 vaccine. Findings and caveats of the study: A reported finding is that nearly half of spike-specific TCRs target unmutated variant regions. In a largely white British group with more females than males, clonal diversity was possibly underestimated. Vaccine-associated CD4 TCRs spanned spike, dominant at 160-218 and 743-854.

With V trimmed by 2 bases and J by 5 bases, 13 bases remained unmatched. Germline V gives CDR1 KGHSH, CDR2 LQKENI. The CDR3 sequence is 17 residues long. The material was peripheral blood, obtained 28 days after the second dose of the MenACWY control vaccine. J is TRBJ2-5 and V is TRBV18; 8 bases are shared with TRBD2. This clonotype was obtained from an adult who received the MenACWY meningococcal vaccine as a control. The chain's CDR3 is CASSPNGGGRLGETQYF. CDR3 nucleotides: TGTGCCAGCTCACCAAATGGCGGGGGGCGCCTGGGGGAGACCCAGTACTTC.